The next 21 T cell receptor beta chains were all read from a single sample in a study of siplizumab effects on memory and regulatory T cells. The data were produced by immunoSEQ multiplex PCR, yet TCRdb's version contains in-frame clones alone and is incomplete. The top ten hold 1.5% to 2% of the sample, which has about 120,000 clones, around 94% seen once. Sequencing was done on a sample of non-Treg CD4+ T cells sorted from blood. The receptors derive from a human donor in good health.

The chain has TRBV5-1 and TRBJ2-3, with D perhaps TRBD1 (5 bases). The V gene lost 0 bases and the J gene lost 5 bases, with 10 bases spanning the gap. CDR1 and CDR2 (germline): SGHRS, YFSETQ. The length of the CDR3 is 14 residues. CDR3 nucleotides: TGCGCCAGCAGCTTGGAGGGGTTAGGAGATACGCAGTATTTT. This translates into CASSLEGLGDTQYF. Variable domain in full (rest from reference TRBV5-1 and TRBJ2-3): KAGVTQTPRYLIKTRGQQVTLSCSPISGHRSVSWYQQTPGQGLQFLFEYFSETQRNKGNFPGRFSGRQFSNSRSEMNVSTLELGDSALYLCASSLEGLGDTQYFGPGTRLTVL.

The V call is TRBV7-9, the J call TRBJ1-1; no clear D. Germline assignment: CDR1 SEHNR and CDR2 FQNEAQ (reference sequence). Between the trimmed V and J ends, which lost 5 bases and 9 bases, there was a span of 16 bases. There are 13 residues in the CDR3. The CDR3 DNA reads TGTGCCAGCAGCCCAAACCCCGGCAGACAAGCTTTCTTT. Amino acids: CASSPNPGRQAFF.

This chain links TRBV7-2 with TRBJ2-3; 9 positions match TRBD2. Per the germline V gene, CDR1 is SGHTA and CDR2 is FQGNSA. The CDR3 consists of 16 residues. The V gene end was trimmed by 0 bases and the J gene end by 5 bases; junction bases not matched to a gene: 6. The CDR3: CASSLARGGARDTQYF. The CDR3 DNA reads as TGTGCCAGCAGCTTAGCGCGGGGGGGCGCAAGAGATACGCAGTATTTT.

The genes are TRBV10-1 and TRBJ2-7; D remains unclear. V lost 2 bases and J lost 4, with 9 bases in between. In germline, CDR1 is WNHNN, CDR2 SYGVQD (reference sequence). The CDR3 loop spans 13 amino acids. The CDR3 spells CASSETTAYEQYF. The CDR3 DNA follows: TGCGCCAGCAGTGAGACCACAGCTTACGAGCAGTACTTC.

This clone came up once. The CDR3, as DNA: TGTGCCAGCAGCCTACAGGGACACTGGAACACTGAAGCTTTCTTT. Its translation: CASSLQGHWNTEAFF. This chain joins TRBV5-4 and TRBJ1-1; TRBD1 is a possible D gene (6 bases). Per the germline V gene, CDR1 is SGHNT and CDR2 is YYREEE (reference sequence). The CDR3 extends over 15 amino acids. The germline V and J ends were trimmed by 4 bases and 1 base, with 14 bases remaining between them.

The chain recombines TRBV30 with TRBJ2-7, with 8 nucleotides matching TRBD2. Germline loops: CDR1 GTSNPN, CDR2 SVGIG (reference sequence). J lost 7 bases, V lost 5 bases, and 7 bases had no gene match. This CDR3 comprises 12 residues. The CDR3 spells CAWVYLAGEQYF. In nucleotides, the CDR3 is TGTGCCTGGGTTTACTTAGCGGGGGAGCAGTACTTC.

This chain connects TRBV19 to TRBJ2-7; TRBD1 matches 9 bases. CDR1 is LNHDA and CDR2 is SQIVND in the germline V gene (reference sequence). The CDR3 is made up of 13 amino acids. Trimming took 6 bases from V and 6 from J; bases not matched to a gene: 6. This CDR3 is CASRGDREREQYF. As DNA, the CDR3 is TGTGCCAGTAGGGGGGACAGGGAGCGCGAGCAGTACTTC.

The chain employs TRBV29-1 and TRBJ1-2, with 9 bases identical to TRBD1. This CDR3 is 13 amino acids long. Germline-derived CDR1 and CDR2 are SQVTM and ANQGSEA. Trimming removed 6 bases from V and 3 bases from J; junction bases left unmatched: 5. CDR3 region: CSVRQGGDYGYTF. CDR3 coding DNA: TGCAGCGTCCGACAGGGGGGTGACTATGGCTACACCTTC.

This sequence joins TRBV14 and TRBJ2-7; TRBD1 aligns across 10 bases. V lost 4 bases and J lost 2; bases outside the gene matches: 5. Germline V gene data show CDR1 as SGHDN and CDR2 as FVKESK. The CDR3 covers 15 residues. CDR3 DNA sequence: TGTGCCAGCAGCCGCCGCGGGACAGGGGCCTACGAGCAGTACTTC. Residues: CASSRRGTGAYEQYF.

The chain joins TRBV10-3 to TRBJ2-7; TRBD1 might be the D (6 bases). This CDR3 spans 15 amino acids. The germline V gene has CDR1 ENHRY and CDR2 SYGVKD. Trimming took 4 bases from V and 2 from J, leaving 15 bases between them. CDR3 nucleotides: TGTGCCATCAGTGCTCCCATACAGGGTACCTACGAGCAGTACTTC. Translation gives CAISAPIQGTYEQYF.

Here the CDR3 reads CASSFVAQGNTGELFF. For the CDR3, the DNA is TGTGCCAGCAGTTTCGTGGCCCAAGGGAACACCGGGGAGCTGTTTTTT. The chain employs TRBV7-2 and TRBJ2-2; no definite D call. This CDR3 contains 16 residues. Germline values: CDR1 SGHTA, CDR2 FQGNSA. V dropped 6 bases and J dropped 1 base, with 15 bases sitting between them. Full variable domain (missing parts from reference TRBV7-2 and TRBJ2-2): GAGVSQSPSNKVTEKGKDVELRCDPISGHTALYWYRQSLGQGLEFLIYFQGNSAPDKSGLPSDRFSAERTGGSVSTLTIQRTQQEDSAVYLCASSFVAQGNTGELFFGEGSRLTVL.

The genes are TRBV2 and TRBJ1-2; D may be TRBD1 (5 bases). Germline V gene sequence: CDR1 SNHLY, CDR2 FYNNEI. Trimming took off 3 bases at V and 4 bases at J, with 9 bases between the two ends. CDR3 length equals 13 residues. CDR3 bases: TGTGCCAGCAGTGAGGGCAGGGTCTATGGCTACACCTTC. Protein product: CASSEGRVYGYTF.

The V call is TRBV9, the J call TRBJ2-7; D possibly corresponds to TRBD1 (6 bases). Germline CDR1 reads SGDLS; CDR2 reads YYNGEE. The CDR3 contains 14 residues. With 2 bases removed from V and 5 bases from J, the gap between germline ends came to 14 bases. The CDR3 loop reads CASSVSPGVDEQYF. CDR3 DNA sequence: TGTGCCAGCAGCGTGTCGCCAGGGGTTGACGAGCAGTACTTC.

The chain is built from TRBV29-1 and TRBJ1-5; a possible D gene is TRBD1 (6 bases). The CDR3 consists of 15 residues. Germline CDR1 SQVTM, CDR2 ANQGSEA. Trimming shortened V by 4 bases and J by 3 bases, and 16 bases separated the two germline ends. The CDR3 here is CSVAGQTGPNQPQHF. DNA for the CDR3: TGCAGCGTTGCGGGCCAAACAGGGCCCAATCAGCCCCAGCATTTT.

The chain couples TRBV7-9 to TRBJ2-1, with D hard to call. Germline assignment: CDR1 SEHNR and CDR2 FQNEAQ (reference sequence). Trimming stripped 1 base from V and 2 bases from J, with 15 bases between. The CDR3 totals 17 residues. Written as DNA, the CDR3 is TGTGCCAGCAGCTTAGGGGGAAATAGAGGCCCCTACAATGAGCAGTTCTTC. Encoded protein: CASSLGGNRGPYNEQFF.

V usage is TRBV5-5 and J usage is TRBJ1-1; no clear D. The ends were cut back, 1 base at V and 1 base at J, with 20 bases in the middle. This CDR3 region has 18 residues. Germline CDR1 reads SGHKS; CDR2 reads YYEKEE (reference sequence). This CDR3 reads CASSLKANRASGNTEAFF. Written as DNA, the CDR3 is TGTGCCAGCAGCTTGAAGGCAAACAGAGCGAGCGGGAACACTGAAGCTTTCTTT.

The sample holds a few counts of this clone. The rearrangement uses TRBV6-1 and TRBJ1-5, with 9 bases fitting TRBD1. The CDR3 runs to 14 residues. Losses at the gene ends were 6 bases for V and 7 bases for J; bases not matched to a gene: 7. The germline CDR1 and CDR2 sequences are MNHNS and SASEGT. The CDR3 sequence: CASRGQGTNQPQHF. DNA for the CDR3: TGTGCCAGCAGGGGACAGGGTACCAACCAGCCCCAGCATTTT.

The chain combines TRBV4-2 with TRBJ2-1; no reliable D call. This CDR3 is built from 14 residues. V gave up 0 bases and J gave up 8 bases, with 11 bases separating them. Germline-derived CDR1 and CDR2 are LGHNA and YNFKEQ. CDR3 nucleotides: TGTGCCAGCAGCCAAGAAAAGATGGTGGATGAGCAGTTCTTC. This codes for CASSQEKMVDEQFF.

This clone was detected a few times. J is TRBJ2-7 and V is TRBV6-1, with 8 bases matching TRBD1. V lost 6 bases and J lost 4; bases outside the gene matches: 8. The germline V gene encodes CDR1 MNHNS and CDR2 SASEGT. The CDR3 contains 14 residues. CDR3 amino acids: CASRWTGSQYEQYF. CDR3 coding DNA: TGTGCCAGCAGGTGGACAGGGTCCCAGTACGAGCAGTACTTC.

This CDR3 reads CASSVASGTVFTEQYF. The DNA of the CDR3 is TGTGCCAGCAGCGTAGCTTCCGGGACAGTGTTCACCGAGCAGTACTTC. The chain combines TRBV9 with TRBJ2-7, with 7 bases lining up with TRBD1. This CDR3 has 16 residues. CDR1 SGDLS and CDR2 YYNGEE come from the germline V gene. J lost 6 bases, V lost 0 bases, and 12 bases had no gene match. The full variable domain, with the rest looked up from reference TRBV9 and TRBJ2-7, is DSGVTQTPKHLITATGQRVTLRCSPRSGDLSVYWYQQSLDQGLQFLIQYYNGEERAKGNILERFSAQQFPDLHSELNLSSLELGDSALYFCASSVASGTVFTEQYFGPGTRLTVT.

This chain joins TRBV6-4 and TRBJ2-2, with D unclear. Per the germline V gene, CDR1 is MRHNA and CDR2 is SNTAGT. There are 12 residues in the CDR3. V was trimmed by 8 bases and J by 1 base, leaving 5 bases between them. CDR3 in amino acids: CASGRNTGELFF. The DNA for the CDR3 is TGTGCCAGCGGGCGGAACACCGGGGAGCTGTTTTTT.